Sequencing of this T cell receptor (beta chain) was carried out in a study of human T cells and chemical hapten exposure (dated by TCRdb to 2020 to 2023). At the level of the whole study: For sensitization, 2% DPC in acetone was applied to a roughly 2 cm by roughly 2 cm area of upper inner arm skin. Weekly therapeutic DPC doses were additionally applied to the scalp of patients throughout the roughly 23-week study period. Patch testing on the upper back used Finn chambers containing 0.01% DPC, with scoring done after 6 days according to International Contact Dermatitis Research Group standards. Most of the patients in the cohort were female, and the cohort covered alopecia areata with under or over 50% scalp involvement, alopecia totalis and alopecia universalis. Libraries were pooled for sequencing, and variation in per-sample TCR yields was attributed mainly to small differences in library volumes within the pool. This study followed changes in the peripheral blood TCR repertoire in vivo during primary and secondary sensitization of alopecia patients to the hapten diphenylcyclopropenone (DPC). Blood was sampled from patients pre-sensitization (week 0) and at 2, 6 and about 24 weeks after DPC sensitization. For TCR sequencing, blood came from 25 to 35 alopecia patients at anywhere from one to four time points (pre-sensitization, 2, 6 and 24 weeks).

At least ten counts were recorded for this clonotype. Its cognate antigen has yet to be identified. One base away there is no much larger clone; base qualities are not given. The meaning of the sample's time point label: pre-sensitization, week 0. In the paper's terms, the treatment or condition label means: therapeutic diphenylcyclopropenone sensitization with weekly scalp DPC. Blood at each patch-test visit was drawn before the patch test was applied. Patients were considered eligible if aged 18 to 70, diagnosed with alopecia and deemed suitable for DPC therapy, and patients were excluded if pregnant. Total RNA was extracted from unfractionated whole blood that had been collected in Tempus Blood RNA tubes. The paper's findings and limits, for the study overall: Because all patients had alopecia, a presumed autoimmune disease, the immune response of the patients might differ from that of healthy individuals. Significantly more large CDR3 similarity clusters were formed by expanded TCRs than by pre-sensitization or healthy control sets, consistent with antigen-driven responses. DPC sensitization did not change the number of TCRs with a frequency above 1 in 1000, and there was no evidence of changes in global repertoire structure. Patch test score was positively correlated with the number of PT1 expanded TCRs, with significance at thresholds 8, 16 and 32 but not at 4. Repeated subsampling changed both the strength of the expansion versus patch-test correlation and the threshold at which that correlation became significant.

Library preparation employed RACE. Sequencing was carried out with a NextSeq 500. During library preparation, unique molecular identifiers were attached to individual cDNA molecules so that TCRs could be counted quantitatively and reproducibly. Both TCR alpha and TCR beta chains were sequenced from each blood RNA sample. The authors' analysis ran thus. The median number of TCRs per sample was some 100,000, ranging from roughly 20,000 to 700,000. The Decombinator software suite was used to annotate V, J and CDR3 in the TCR reads. To make PS versus PT1 abundance plots, every sample was subsampled to the same number of TCRs (28,000). TCRs were defined as expanded if absent before sensitization and observed at least eight times at the 2-week time point. The raw public data were reprocessed by TCRdb itself: fastp quality trimming at Q25, MiXCR clonotype calling, in-frame beta chains only. Records with the same CDR3 protein are collapsed into one entry carrying the most frequent genes and DNA. For this entry, the V and J calls and clone size follow TCRdb and not the study's own pipeline. The sample profile shows about 120,000 distinct CDR3 sequences; about 13% of them were found once. The ten largest clones take up around 3% of the sample.

V and J are truncated by 4 bases and 4 bases respectively, leaving an intervening sequence of 16 bases. Inclusive of the bounding cysteine and phenylalanine, the CDR3 is 15 residues long. Of the read, only the CDR3 DNA is kept; its 45 bases are in frame from base 1. CDR1 and CDR2 were assigned from the germline V gene (reference sequence) as LGHDT and YNNKEL. This specimen consisted of whole blood, obtained in connection with sensitization to the hapten diphenylcyclopropenone (DPC). The sequence joins TRBV3-1 to TRBJ1-2; 5 matching bases give a weak D call of TRBD1. The receptor's source is a woman under 30 with alopecia areata. Some clones in this sample may be carry-over from other donors' samples. The CDR3: CASSPGWRGGYGYTF. The DNA reads as follows: TGTGCCAGCAGCCCAGGGTGGAGGGGAGGCTATGGCTACACCTTC.